This T cell receptor beta chain was profiled in a study of blood T cell repertoires in COVID-19. Study-wide background: The United States, Italy and Spain supplied acute and convalescent COVID-19 samples. PBMCs, B-cell-depleted T cells, or T cells provided the cDNA or gDNA that made up the material.

The CDR3 extends over 15 amino acids. The V and J ends lost 1 base and 0 bases respectively, with 9 bases between them. CDR1 is MNHEY and CDR2 is SMNVEV in the germline V gene (reference sequence). In terms of age and location, participants ranged from about 18 to 100 years and lived in under 30 US areas. As processed by the authors: Counts of nucleated cells, estimated from reference gene primer amplification, were obtained. Data came from immunoSEQ multiplex PCR; TCRdb stores just in-frame clones and leaves some out. V, J and clone size derive from that table, while D and trimming were established from the DNA sequence. The sample lists 190,000 or so clones; 85% were seen once.

This chain joins TRBV27 and TRBJ2-5; no firm D call. The sequence was collected from a man aged 35 to 55 who had recovered from COVID-19. The specimen was PBMCs or T cells enriched from blood (not recorded which). CDR3 sequence (DNA): TGTGCCAGCAGTTTATTCGACCGGGACCAAGAGACCCAGTACTTC. Its translation is CASSLFDRDQETQYF.